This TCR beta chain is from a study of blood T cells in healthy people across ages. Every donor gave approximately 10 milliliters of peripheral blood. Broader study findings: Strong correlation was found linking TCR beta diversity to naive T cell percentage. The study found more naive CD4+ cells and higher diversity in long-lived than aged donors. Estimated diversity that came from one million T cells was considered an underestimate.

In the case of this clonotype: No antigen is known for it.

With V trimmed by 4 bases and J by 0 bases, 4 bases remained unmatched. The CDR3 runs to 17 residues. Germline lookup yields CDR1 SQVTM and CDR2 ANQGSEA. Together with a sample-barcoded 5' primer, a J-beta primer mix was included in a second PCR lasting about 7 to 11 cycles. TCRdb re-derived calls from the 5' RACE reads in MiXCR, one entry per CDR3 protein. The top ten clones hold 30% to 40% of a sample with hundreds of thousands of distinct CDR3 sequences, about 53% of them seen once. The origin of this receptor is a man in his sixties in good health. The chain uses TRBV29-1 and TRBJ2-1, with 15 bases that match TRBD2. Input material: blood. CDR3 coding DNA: TGCAGCGTTGGGGGACTAGCGGGGGGCCGCTCCTACAATGAGCAGTTCTTC. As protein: CSVGGLAGGRSYNEQFF.